What follows are 17 T cell receptor beta chains derived from one specimen sequenced in a study of blood T cell repertoires in COVID-19. Generated by immunoSEQ multiplex PCR, the TCRdb table keeps only in-frame clones and is missing some. The sample consists of about 320,000 clones, 90% of them appearing once. Sequencing was carried out using PBMCs or T cells enriched from blood (not recorded which). The receptor set was obtained from a woman between 25 and 40 years old who had been exposed to COVID-19.

J is TRBJ1-2 and V is TRBV4-1; the D gene is possibly TRBD1 (5 bases). The CDR3 is 16 residues long. Germline assignment: CDR1 MGHRA and CDR2 YSYEKL. V gave up 1 base and J gave up 5 bases, with 17 bases separating them. CDR3 nucleotide sequence: TGCGCCAGCAGCCAAGCCGAATGGCCGGGGGATTATGGCTACACCTTC. Its protein product is CASSQAEWPGDYGYTF.

This sequence joins TRBV6-2 or TRBV6-3 and TRBJ2-3; D not resolved. This CDR3 spans 12 amino acids. V lost 5 bases to trimming and J lost 1 base, with 4 bases between them. Germline CDR1 and CDR2: MNHEY and SVGEGT. CDR3 residues: CASSLRTDTQYF. Written as DNA, the CDR3 is TGTGCCAGCAGTCTACGCACAGATACGCAGTATTTT.

The rearrangement joins TRBV9 to TRBJ2-3; 7 bases fit TRBD2. The CDR3 consists of 16 residues. The V gene end was trimmed by 3 bases and the J gene end by 2 bases; junction bases not matched to a gene: 9. In germline, CDR1 is SGDLS, CDR2 YYNGEE. The CDR3 nucleotides read TGTGCCAGCAGCGAGCCCCTAGCGGCTTACACAGATACGCAGTATTTT. Protein: CASSEPLAAYTDTQYF.

This chain links TRBV3-1 (or the pseudogene TRBV3-2) with TRBJ1-2; perhaps TRBD1 as D (6 bases). The CDR3 covers 14 residues. Germline V CDR1 and CDR2: LGHDT, YNNKEL (reference sequence). V dropped 2 bases and J dropped 8 bases, with 15 bases sitting between them. DNA for the CDR3: TGTGCCAGCAGCCAACGGGGGGGCGAGGTCGGCTACACCTTC. This encodes CASSQRGGEVGYTF.

This chain joins TRBV19 and TRBJ1-4; TRBD1 aligns across 8 bases. V lost 6 bases and J lost 7; bases outside the gene matches: 7. CDR1 and CDR2 from the germline V gene are LNHDA and SQIVND (reference sequence). The CDR3 runs 14 residues. The CDR3 sequence: CASSGTGWTEKLFF. As DNA, the CDR3 is TGTGCCAGTAGCGGGACAGGCTGGACTGAAAAACTGTTTTTT.

The genes are TRBV5-1 and TRBJ1-2; 10 nucleotides align to TRBD1. V shed 4 bases, J shed 4 bases, and the junction held 13 bases outside the gene matches. CDR1 SGHRS and CDR2 YFSETQ come from the germline V gene. CDR3 length: 17 residues. CDR3 DNA: TGCGCCAGCAGCCCCGGGACAGGGGTTCCTATTAGCTATGGCTACACCTTC. It encodes CASSPGTGVPISYGYTF. The full variable domain, rest sourced from reference TRBV5-1 and TRBJ1-2, is KAGVTQTPRYLIKTRGQQVTLSCSPISGHRSVSWYQQTPGQGLQFLFEYFSETQRNKGNFPGRFSGRQFSNSRSEMNVSTLELGDSALYLCASSPGTGVPISYGYTFGSGTRLTVV.

The chain uses TRBV5-1 and TRBJ2-6; maybe TRBD2 (5 bases). Germline V CDR1 and CDR2: SGHRS, YFSETQ. V dropped 4 bases and J dropped 1 base, with 9 bases sitting between them. CDR3 length: 15 residues. Here the CDR3 DNA reads TGCGCCAGCAGCCTCACTAGTTCTGGGGCCAACGTCCTGACTTTC. Its translation: CASSLTSSGANVLTF.

The chain couples TRBV7-9 to TRBJ1-3; D gene ambiguous. V was clipped by 1 base and J by 1 base, with 5 bases between them. Germline loops: CDR1 SEHNR, CDR2 FQNEAQ (reference sequence). There are 14 residues in the CDR3. The CDR3 here is CASSLGASGNTIYF. The CDR3 DNA reads TGTGCCAGCAGCTTAGGGGCATCTGGAAACACCATATATTTT. The variable domain in full, completed from reference TRBV7-9 and TRBJ1-3, reads DTGVSQNPRHKITKRGQNVTFRCDPISEHNRLYWYRQTLGQGPEFLTYFQNEAQLEKSRLLSDRFSAERPKGSFSTLEIQRTEQGDSAMYLCASSLGASGNTIYFGEGSWLTVV.

V usage is TRBV11-2 and J usage is TRBJ2-1; TRBD2 agrees at 9 bases. The CDR3 is 15 residues long. Germline-derived CDR1 and CDR2 are SGHAT and FQNNGV. V shed 3 bases, J shed 8 bases, and the junction held 8 bases outside the gene matches. This chain's CDR3 is CASSLGTSPWYEQFF. CDR3 in DNA: TGTGCCAGCAGCTTGGGGACTAGCCCCTGGTATGAGCAGTTCTTC.

This chain joins TRBV21-1 and TRBJ1-6; the table's TRBD1 call for D was not verified on the DNA. TRBV21-1 is an annotated pseudogene. This CDR3 spans 18 amino acids. The DNA for the CDR3 is TGTGCCAGCAGCAACCTTATCGACAGGGGAGGTTCTAATTCACCCCTCCACTTT. Its protein is CASSNLIDRGGSNSPLHF.

V usage is TRBV27 and J usage is TRBJ1-2; D gene unclear. This CDR3 has 14 amino acids. CDR1 and CDR2 from the germline V gene are MNHEY and SMNVEV (reference sequence). The ends were cut back, 5 bases at V and 8 bases at J, with 18 bases in the middle. CDR3 sequence reads: CASSNSHTGLGYTF. CDR3 coding DNA: TGTGCCAGCAGTAACTCACACACGGGTCTGGGCTACACCTTC.

This rearrangement joins TRBV6-5 to TRBJ1-3; D is possibly TRBD1 (6 bases). There are 13 residues in the CDR3. With 6 bases removed from V and 2 bases from J, the gap between germline ends came to 8 bases. CDR1 and CDR2 (germline): MNHEY, SVGAGI. CDR3 residues: CASRDRTGNTIYF. In DNA, the CDR3 is TGTGCCAGCAGGGACAGAACTGGAAACACCATATATTTT.

This clone was recorded only once. A junction end diverges from the germline sequence, so it may reflect a read error. The chain couples TRBV7-9 to TRBJ2-7; TRBD2 matches at 7 bases. CDR1 is SEHNR and CDR2 is FQNEAQ in the germline V gene (reference sequence). This CDR3 contains 12 residues. CDR3 sequence (DNA): TGTGCCAGCAGCTTAGATGGGGGGGACCCGTGGTTC. This encodes CASSLDGGDPWF.

The chain links TRBV4-1 to TRBJ1-2; 11 nucleotides line up with TRBD1. This CDR3 region has 17 residues. Germline CDR1 and CDR2: MGHRA and YSYEKL. With V trimmed by 1 base and J by 4 bases, 8 bases remained unmatched. The CDR3 nucleotides read TGCGCCAGCAGCCAAGCTTCCGGGACAGGGGGAAGCTATGGCTACACCTTC. This codes for CASSQASGTGGSYGYTF.

This chain connects TRBV11-2 to TRBJ2-3; D is perhaps TRBD2 (6 bases). The germline V gene encodes CDR1 SGHAT and CDR2 FQNNGV. V was cut by 2 bases and J by 3 bases, with 9 bases left in between. The CDR3 covers 14 residues. Here the CDR3 reads CASSLQLATDTQYF. The CDR3 DNA follows: TGTGCCAGCAGCTTACAGCTAGCGACAGATACGCAGTATTTT.

CDR3 residues: CASSLRSRNQPQHF. CDR3 sequence (DNA): TGTGCCAGCAGTCTCCGGAGTCGCAATCAGCCCCAGCATTTT. The chain recombines TRBV6-2 or TRBV6-3 with TRBJ1-5, with D uncertain. CDR1 MNHEY and CDR2 SVGEGT come from the germline V gene. The CDR3 is made up of 14 amino acids. V was pared by 5 bases and J by 2 bases, with 10 bases between.

The rearrangement uses TRBV11-3 and TRBJ2-1; maybe TRBD1 (5 bases). Germline CDR1 reads SGHNT; CDR2 reads YENEEA. V gave up 1 base and J gave up 3 bases, with 10 bases separating them. The CDR3 runs to 15 residues. Here the CDR3 reads CASSLAGNYYNEQFF. CDR3 in DNA: TGTGCCAGCAGCTTAGCAGGGAACTACTACAATGAGCAGTTCTTC. The variable domain in full, with the rest retrieved from reference TRBV11-3 and TRBJ2-1, is EAGVVQSPRYKIIEKKQPVAFWCNPISGHNTLYWYLQNLGQGPELLIRYENEEAVDDSQLPKDRFSAERLKGVDSTLKIQPAELGDSAVYLCASSLAGNYYNEQFFGPGTRLTVL.